The clone carrying this T cell receptor (beta chain) was seen repeatedly, ten times or more. Trimming at V came to 1 base and at J to 2 bases, leaving 2 bases not matched to a gene. The germline V gene encodes CDR1 SGHAT and CDR2 FQNNGV. The CDR3 is 15 amino acids. Regarding time point: newly diagnosed GD, antithyroid drugs for less than 3 months. After RNA was extracted from PBMCs, the TCR library was made from it. This sample stems from a study of regulatory T cells in long-lasting Graves disease. At the level of the study: The antithyroid drugs taken by newly diagnosed Graves' patients had been used for under 3 months.

Assembly of TCR beta libraries relied on iRepertoire HTBI primers together with Arm-PCR of CDR3 regions. TCRdb called the multiplex PCR reads again in MiXCR, with one record for every CDR3 protein. The top ten clones hold almost 9% of a sample with some 490,000 distinct CDR3 sequences, approximately 12% of them seen once. A further study also used this sample, focusing on T cells in Graves' hyperthyroidism and ophthalmopathy. This second report adds: HTBI primers drove first-round RT-PCR of the TCR CDR3. Expanded thyroid clonotypes (above 0.001) were mostly also found in blood. Ophthalmopathy got predicted by the model a median 6.5 months before its onset.

The TCR was taken from a woman aged 25 to 39 with Graves disease. This chain uses TRBV11-2 with TRBJ2-5; the match to TRBD2 covers 9 bases. This specimen consisted of peripheral blood mononuclear cells (PBMCs), obtained at new diagnosis, from a patient treated with antithyroid drugs. CDR3 loop: CASSLGTSAQETQYF. The CDR3 DNA follows: TGTGCCAGCAGCTTAGGGACTAGCGCTCAAGAGACCCAGTACTTC.